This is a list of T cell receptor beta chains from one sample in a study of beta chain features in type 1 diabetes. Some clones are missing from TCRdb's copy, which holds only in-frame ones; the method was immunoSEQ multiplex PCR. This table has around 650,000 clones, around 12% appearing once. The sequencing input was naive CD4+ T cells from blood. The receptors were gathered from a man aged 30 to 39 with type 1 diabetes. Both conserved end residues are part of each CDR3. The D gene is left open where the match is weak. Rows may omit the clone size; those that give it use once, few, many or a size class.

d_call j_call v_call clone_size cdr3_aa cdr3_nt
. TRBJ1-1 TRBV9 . CASSVGPDTEAFF TGTGCCAGCAGCGTAGGACCGGACACTGAAGCTTTCTTT
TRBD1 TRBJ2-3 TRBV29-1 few CSVDGGHRGATDTQYF TGCAGCGTTGATGGGGGACACAGGGGGGCCACAGATACGCAGTATTTT
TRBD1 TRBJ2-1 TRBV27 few CASSPRQGEQQRQFF TGTGCCAGCAGTCCCCGACAGGGAGAACAGCAACGGCAGTTCTTC
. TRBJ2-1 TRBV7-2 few CASSLASTGVNNEQFF TGTGCCAGCAGCTTAGCCTCGACGGGAGTAAACAATGAGCAGTTCTTC
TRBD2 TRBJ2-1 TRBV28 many CASSPQAGGRNEQFF TGTGCCAGCAGTCCCCAAGCGGGGGGACGGAATGAGCAGTTCTTC
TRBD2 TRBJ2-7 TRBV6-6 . CASSRTSGGSNEQYF TGTGCCAGCAGTCGGACTAGCGGGGGAAGCAACGAGCAGTACTTC
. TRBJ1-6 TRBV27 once CASSLPQGRNSPLHF TGTGCCAGCAGTTTACCACAGGGTAGAAATTCACCCCTCCACTTT
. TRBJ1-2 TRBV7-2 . CASSLPQGRSYGYTF TGTGCCAGCAGCCTTCCACAGGGAAGGAGCTATGGCTACACCTTC
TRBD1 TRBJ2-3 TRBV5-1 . CASSFEQGAEDTQYF TGCGCCAGCAGTTTCGAACAGGGGGCAGAGGATACGCAGTATTTT
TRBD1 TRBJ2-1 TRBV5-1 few CASRVQGAHNEQFF TGCGCCAGCAGGGTCCAGGGGGCGCACAATGAGCAGTTCTTC
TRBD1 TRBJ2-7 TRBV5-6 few CASGSAGQGNYEQYF TGTGCCAGCGGTTCCGCGGGACAGGGAAACTACGAGCAGTACTTC
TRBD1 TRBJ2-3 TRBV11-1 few CASSARTGQSSSDTQYF TGTGCCAGCAGCGCCCGGACAGGGCAAAGCTCGTCAGATACGCAGTATTTT
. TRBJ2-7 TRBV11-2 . CASRHPGRSSYEQYF TGTGCCAGCAGACATCCGGGACGGTCCTCCTACGAGCAGTACTTC
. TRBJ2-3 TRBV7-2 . CASSLRDSVIASTDTQYF TGTGCCAGCAGCTTACGCGATTCGGTGATCGCTAGCACAGATACGCAGTATTTT
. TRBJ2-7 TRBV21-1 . CASSKDRVPYEQYF TGTGCCAGCAGCAAAGACAGGGTCCCCTACGAGCAGTACTTC
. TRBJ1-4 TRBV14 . CASSKSGTDSKKLFF TGTGCCAGCAGTAAGTCCGGGACGGATTCAAAAAAACTGTTTTTT
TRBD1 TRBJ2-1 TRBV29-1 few CSGFTGTGIEQFF TGCAGCGGGTTTACCGGGACAGGGATTGAGCAGTTCTTC
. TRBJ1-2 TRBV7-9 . CASSMGSYGYTF TGTGCCAGCAGCATGGGATCCTATGGCTACACCTTC
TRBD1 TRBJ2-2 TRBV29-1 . CSVGRAGGPGELFF TGCAGCGTTGGGAGGGCAGGGGGCCCCGGGGAGCTGTTTTTT
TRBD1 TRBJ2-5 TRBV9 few CASSAPGGEETQYF TGTGCCAGCAGCGCCCCAGGGGGTGAGGAGACCCAGTACTTC
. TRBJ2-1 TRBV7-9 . CASRGGAGEQFF TGTGCCAGCCGAGGGGGGGCTGGTGAGCAGTTCTTC
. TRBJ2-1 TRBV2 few CASSAQAYNEQFF TGTGCCAGCAGCGCCCAGGCCTACAATGAGCAGTTCTTC
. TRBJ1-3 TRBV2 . CASSDRSAGDSGNTIYF TGTGCCAGCAGTGACCGGTCTGCAGGTGACTCTGGAAACACCATATATTTT
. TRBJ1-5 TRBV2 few CASSPTGRNQPQHF TGTGCCAGCAGTCCCACAGGGCGTAATCAGCCCCAGCATTTT
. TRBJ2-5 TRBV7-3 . CASSVYGLGEDQETQYF TGTGCCAGCTCCGTTTATGGTTTGGGGGAAGATCAAGAGACCCAGTACTTC
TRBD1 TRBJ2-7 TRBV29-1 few CSAWEGRGLSYEQYF TGCAGCGCCTGGGAAGGCAGGGGGCTTTCCTACGAGCAGTACTTC
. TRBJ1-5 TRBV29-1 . CSVDFGGGQPQHF TGCAGCGTTGATTTCGGGGGCGGGCAGCCCCAGCATTTT
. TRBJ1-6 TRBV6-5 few CASRSGESPLHF TGTGCCAGTCGATCAGGAGAATCACCCCTCCACTTT
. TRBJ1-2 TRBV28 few CASSLGAGNTYGYTF TGTGCCAGCAGTTTAGGAGCAGGGAACACCTATGGCTACACCTTC
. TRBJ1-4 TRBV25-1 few CASSEGNRATNEKLFF TGTGCCAGCAGTGAGGGAAACAGGGCAACTAATGAAAAACTGTTTTTT
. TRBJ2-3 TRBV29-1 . CSVEKWMPAPPGGTDTQYF TGCAGCGTTGAAAAGTGGATGCCCGCCCCCCCCGGCGGCACAGATACGCAGTATTTT
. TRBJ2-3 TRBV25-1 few CATQGSTDTQYF TGTGCCACCCAGGGAAGCACAGATACGCAGTATTTT
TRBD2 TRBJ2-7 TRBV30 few CAWGPSQGGKQYF TGTGCCTGGGGACCTTCTCAGGGAGGGAAGCAGTACTTC
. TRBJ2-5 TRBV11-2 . CASSLLGLETQYF TGTGCCAGCAGCTTACTAGGTTTAGAGACCCAGTACTTC
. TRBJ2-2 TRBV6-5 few CAVGTANTGELFF TGTGCCGTAGGGACGGCGAACACCGGGGAGCTGTTTTTT
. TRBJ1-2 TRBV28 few CASRRPGANYGYTF TGTGCCAGCAGGAGGCCAGGCGCTAACTATGGCTACACCTTC
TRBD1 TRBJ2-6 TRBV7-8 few CASSRGTGFASVLTF TGTGCCAGCAGCCGAGGGACAGGGTTTGCCAGCGTCCTGACTTTC
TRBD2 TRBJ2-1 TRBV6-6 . CASSYSGEGEQFF TGTGCCAGCAGTTACAGTGGGGAGGGGGAGCAGTTCTTC
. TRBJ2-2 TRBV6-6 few CASSPRRGELFF TGTGCCAGCAGTCCCCGTAGGGGGGAGCTGTTTTTT
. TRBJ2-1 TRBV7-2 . CASSLPPRTTYNEQFF TGTGCCAGCAGCTTACCTCCCCGGACAACCTACAATGAGCAGTTCTTC
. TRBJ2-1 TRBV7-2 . CASSSQRGEQFF TGTGCCAGCAGCTCCCAACGGGGTGAGCAGTTCTTC
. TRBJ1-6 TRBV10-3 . CAISESALRGNSPLHF TGTGCCATCAGTGAGTCGGCTTTACGGGGGAATTCACCCCTCCACTTT
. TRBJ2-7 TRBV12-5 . CASGLGETRYEQYF TGTGCTAGTGGTTTGGGCGAGACCCGCTACGAGCAGTACTTC
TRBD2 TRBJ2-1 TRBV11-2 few CASSSPTRLAGEMEQFF TGTGCCAGCAGCTCCCCGACACGCTTAGCGGGGGAGATGGAGCAGTTCTTC
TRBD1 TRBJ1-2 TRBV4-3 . CASSHQQGMDYGYTF TGCGCCAGCAGCCACCAACAGGGGATGGACTATGGCTACACCTTC
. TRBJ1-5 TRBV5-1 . CASSTGHQGQPQHF TGCGCCAGCAGTACCGGTCACCAGGGACAGCCCCAGCATTTT
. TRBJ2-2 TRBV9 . CASSVGGGELFF TGTGCCAGCAGCGTCGGTGGCGGGGAGCTGTTTTTT
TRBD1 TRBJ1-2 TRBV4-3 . CASSQDYAVGTGVLYGYTF TGCGCCAGCAGCCAAGATTACGCCGTGGGGACAGGAGTACTCTATGGCTACACCTTC
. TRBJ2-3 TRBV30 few CAWTILQGTDTQYF TGTGCCTGGACCATCTTACAGGGAACAGATACGCAGTATTTT
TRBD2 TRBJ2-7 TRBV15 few CATSRDGGFSYEQYF TGTGCCACCAGCAGAGACGGGGGGTTCTCCTACGAGCAGTACTTC
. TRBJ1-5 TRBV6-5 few CASRGPLQPQHF TGTGCCAGCCGGGGTCCCCTCCAGCCCCAGCATTTT
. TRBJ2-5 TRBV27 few CASSQNYGPQETQYF TGTGCCAGCAGCCAGAATTACGGCCCACAAGAGACCCAGTACTTC
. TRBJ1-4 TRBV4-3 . CASSQDGRGAREKLFF TGCGCCAGCAGCCAAGATGGTCGGGGGGCGAGAGAAAAACTGTTTTTT